The 16 T cell receptor beta chains in this list originate from one sample, sequenced in a study of cytomegalovirus exposure and HLA in healthy donors. Primers for the PCR totalled 60 Vbeta and 13 Jbeta. TCRdb keeps only in-frame clones here, not all; method: immunoSEQ multiplex PCR. The data contain 150,000 to 200,000 clones, approximately 80% of them singletons. Sequencing was carried out using PBMCs. The receptors derive from a man aged 50 or older in good health and CMV-seropositive.

This clone was observed once. The rearrangement joins TRBV6-5 to TRBJ1-4; TRBD1 matches 7 bases. After removal of 5 bases from V and 3 bases from J, the junction contained 3 bases not matched to a gene. This CDR3 is built from 14 residues. From germline, CDR1 is MNHEY and CDR2 SVGAGI. CDR3 region: CASSAGTANEKLFF. The CDR3 coding sequence is TGTGCCAGCAGTGCCGGGACAGCTAATGAAAAACTGTTTTTT.

The rearrangement joins TRBV19 to TRBJ1-3; possibly TRBD1 for D (6 bases). The V end was cut by 5 bases, the J end by 0 bases, with 14 bases between. Germline CDR1 and CDR2: LNHDA and SQIVND (reference sequence). This CDR3 contains 16 residues. Here the CDR3 reads CASSPRTVPSGNTIYF. In DNA form, the CDR3 reads TGTGCCAGTAGTCCACGGACAGTTCCCTCTGGAAACACCATATATTTT. The complete variable domain, with remaining parts taken from reference TRBV19 and TRBJ1-3, reads DGGITQSPKYLFRKEGQNVTLSCEQNLNHDAMYWYRQDPGQGLRLIYYSQIVNDFQKGDIAEGYSVSREKKESFPLTVTSAQKNPTAFYLCASSPRTVPSGNTIYFGEGSWLTVV.

The chain joins TRBV13 to TRBJ2-6, with 7 bases identical to TRBD1. The germline V gene encodes CDR1 PRHDT and CDR2 FYEKMQ (reference sequence). This CDR3 has 18 residues. The V gene end was trimmed by 5 bases and the J gene end by 2 bases; junction bases not matched to a gene: 12. CDR3 DNA: TGTGCCAGCAGCCCGATCGGGACAGTAGCTCCTGGGGCCAACGTCCTGACTTTC. Residues: CASSPIGTVAPGANVLTF.

This chain uses TRBV7-9 with TRBJ2-5; D not certain. CDR1 SEHNR and CDR2 FQNEAQ come from the germline V gene (reference sequence). CDR3 length: 14 residues. V shed 5 bases and J shed 2 bases, with 12 bases lying between them. The DNA of the CDR3 is TGTGCCAGCAGCCCCCATCAGGCTCAAGAGACCCAGTACTTC. Translated: CASSPHQAQETQYF.

The CDR3 DNA sequence: TGTGCCAGCAGTTACCGCGGGTCCTACTCCTACGAGCAGTACTTC. Its protein is CASSYRGSYSYEQYF. The genes are TRBV6-5 and TRBJ2-7; the D gene is possibly TRBD2 (5 bases). The V and J ends lost 2 bases and 0 bases respectively, with 11 bases between them. Germline V CDR1 and CDR2: MNHEY, SVGAGI. The CDR3 extends over 15 amino acids.

V and J are TRBV4-1 and TRBJ1-4, with TRBD1 matching over 10 bases. Germline values: CDR1 MGHRA, CDR2 YSYEKL. This CDR3 spans 17 amino acids. The V and J ends lost 4 bases and 8 bases, in that order; junction bases with no gene match: 13. CDR3 sequence: CASSLVSGQGLGEKLFF. CDR3 DNA sequence: TGCGCCAGCAGCCTTGTGTCGGGACAGGGGTTAGGGGAAAAACTGTTTTTT.

This sequence joins TRBV25-1 and TRBJ1-1; D might be TRBD1 (6 bases). Germline-derived CDR1 and CDR2 are MGHDK and SYGVNS. The CDR3 consists of 14 residues. The V gene lost 6 bases and the J gene lost 1 base, with 12 bases spanning the gap. The CDR3 reads CASRNGGSNTEAFF. CDR3 bases: TGTGCCAGCAGGAATGGGGGCTCGAACACTGAAGCTTTCTTT.

The chain combines TRBV10-2 with TRBJ2-7, with D uncertain. Germline values: CDR1 WSHSY, CDR2 SAAADI. Trimming removed 2 bases from V and 4 bases from J, with 12 bases in between. CDR3 length: 14 amino acids. CDR3 region: CASSERGYGYEQYF. CDR3 coding DNA: TGCGCCAGCAGTGAGCGCGGCTACGGTTACGAGCAGTACTTC.

This sequence joins TRBV5-4 and TRBJ2-3, with 8 positions matching TRBD2. Germline trimming cut 4 bases from V and 1 base from J; bases unmatched to any gene: 8. The CDR3 length is 16 residues. CDR1 and CDR2 (germline): SGHNT, YYREEE (reference sequence). The CDR3 loop is CASSTAGGPRTDTQYF. Written as DNA, the CDR3 is TGTGCCAGCAGCACCGCGGGAGGACCCCGCACAGATACGCAGTATTTT.

This clone was picked up a small number of times. This chain links TRBV7-2 with TRBJ1-5, with 7 bases fitting TRBD1. V shed 2 bases and J 4 bases; nucleotides not matched to a gene: 8. Germline CDR1 and CDR2: SGHTA and FQGNSA. CDR3 length: 16 amino acids. CDR3 protein: CASSLRASGGNQPQHF. The DNA for the CDR3 is TGTGCCAGCAGCTTAAGAGCATCAGGGGGGAATCAGCCCCAGCATTTT.

DNA of the CDR3: TGTGCCAGCAGCCCGACCCCGGGTGAAAAACTGTTTTTT. Protein: CASSPTPGEKLFF. The rearrangement joins TRBV6-1 to TRBJ1-4; D call uncertain. V dropped 6 bases and J dropped 7 bases, with 12 bases sitting between them. CDR1 is MNHNS and CDR2 is SASEGT in the germline V gene. The CDR3 covers 13 residues.

The CDR3 is CASSQEYRGHEKLFF. The CDR3 DNA reads TGTGCCAGCAGCCAAGAGTACAGGGGGCATGAAAAACTGTTTTTT. This chain uses TRBV4-2 with TRBJ1-4; 9 nucleotides line up with TRBD1. Germline CDR1 and CDR2: LGHNA and YNFKEQ. CDR3 size: 15 residues. The ends lost 0 bases at V and 6 bases at J; junction bases unmatched: 2.

Worth noting for this clone: Within the sample, other DNA sequences also encode this same CDR3. This chain connects TRBV7-2 to TRBJ1-3, with D uncertain. With 1 base removed from V and 1 base from J, the gap between germline ends came to 5 bases. From germline, CDR1 is SGHTA and CDR2 FQGNSA. This CDR3 comprises 14 residues. CDR3 residues: CASSLGGSGNTIYF. The CDR3 DNA reads as TGTGCCAGCAGCTTAGGAGGGTCTGGAAACACCATATATTTT.

The chain recombines TRBV15 with TRBJ1-3; maybe TRBD1 (6 bases). V was clipped by 1 base and J by 4 bases, with 11 bases between them. The CDR3 consists of 15 residues. Germline lookup yields CDR1 LNHNV and CDR2 YYDKDF (reference sequence). Here the CDR3 reads CATSRAGGQGNTIYF. CDR3 nucleotides: TGTGCCACCAGCAGAGCCGGGGGGCAGGGAAACACCATATATTTT.

The rearrangement links TRBV10-2 to TRBJ2-2; 8 bases line up with TRBD1. CDR1 and CDR2 (germline): WSHSY, SAAADI. The CDR3 consists of 14 residues. Unmatched junction bases numbered 5, after V lost 7 bases and J lost 4 bases. The CDR3 bases are TGCGCCAGCACCGGGACAGGTGGCACCGGGGAGCTGTTTTTT. Protein: CASTGTGGTGELFF.

The V and J genes are TRBV5-1 and TRBJ2-5, with 10 bases lining up with TRBD1. V lost 0 bases, J lost 5 bases, and 7 bases stayed unmatched. The CDR3 is made up of 16 amino acids. Germline assignment: CDR1 SGHRS and CDR2 YFSETQ. DNA for the CDR3: TGCGCCAGCAGCTTGGCCAGGACAGGGGGACGGGAGACCCAGTACTTC. Amino acid sequence: CASSLARTGGRETQYF.